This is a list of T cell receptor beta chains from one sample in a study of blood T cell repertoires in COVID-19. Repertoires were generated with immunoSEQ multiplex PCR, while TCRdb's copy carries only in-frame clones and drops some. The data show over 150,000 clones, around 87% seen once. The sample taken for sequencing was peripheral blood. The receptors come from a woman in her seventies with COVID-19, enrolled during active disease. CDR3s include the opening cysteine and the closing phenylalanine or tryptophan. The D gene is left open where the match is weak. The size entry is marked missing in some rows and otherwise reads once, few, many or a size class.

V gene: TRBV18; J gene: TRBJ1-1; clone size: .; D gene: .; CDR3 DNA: TGTGCCAGCTCACCACGGGAGGGGGGAACTGAAGCTTTCTTT; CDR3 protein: CASSPREGGTEAFF
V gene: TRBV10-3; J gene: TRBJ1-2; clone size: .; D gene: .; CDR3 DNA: TGTGCCATCAGTGACCCTACAGGCCGCTATGGCTACACCTTC; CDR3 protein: CAISDPTGRYGYTF
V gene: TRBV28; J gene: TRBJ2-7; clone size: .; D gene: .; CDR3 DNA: TGTGCCAGCATGGTGACAGCTTTCTCCTACGAGCAGTACTTC; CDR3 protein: CASMVTAFSYEQYF
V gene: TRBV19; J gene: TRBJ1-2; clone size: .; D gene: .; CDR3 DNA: TGTGCCAGCGAAGGCGGATCTCGGGGCTACACCTTC; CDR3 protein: CASEGGSRGYTF
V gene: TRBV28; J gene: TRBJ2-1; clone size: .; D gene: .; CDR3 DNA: TGTGCCAGCAGTTTAGTCTATGAGCAGTTCTTC; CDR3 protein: CASSLVYEQFF
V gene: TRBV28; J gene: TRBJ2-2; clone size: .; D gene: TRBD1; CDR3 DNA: TGTGCCAGCAGTTTAGATGGACAGGGGGGTTCCGGGGAGCTGTTTTTT; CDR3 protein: CASSLDGQGGSGELFF
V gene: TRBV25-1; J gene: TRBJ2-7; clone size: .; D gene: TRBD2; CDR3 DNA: TGTGCCAGCAGTCTAGCGGGAGGGCCCGAGCAGTACTTC; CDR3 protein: CASSLAGGPEQYF
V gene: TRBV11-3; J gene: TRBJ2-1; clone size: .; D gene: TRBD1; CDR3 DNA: TGTGCCAGCAGCCTCAGGGGGCCCTCCTACAATGAGCAGTTCTTC; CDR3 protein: CASSLRGPSYNEQFF
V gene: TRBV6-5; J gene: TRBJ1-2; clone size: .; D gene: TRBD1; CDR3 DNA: TGTGCCAGCAGCCTAACGACAGGGTATACTGGCTACACCTTC; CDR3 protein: CASSLTTGYTGYTF
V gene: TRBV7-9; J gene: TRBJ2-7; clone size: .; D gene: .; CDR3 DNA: TGTGCCAGCAGCTTTCTGTCCAGGGACTACGAGCAGTACTTC; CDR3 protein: CASSFLSRDYEQYF
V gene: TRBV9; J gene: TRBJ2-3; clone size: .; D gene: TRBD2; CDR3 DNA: TGTGCCAGCAGCGTAGATAGCGGGAGGGCAGATACGCAGTATTTT; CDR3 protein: CASSVDSGRADTQYF
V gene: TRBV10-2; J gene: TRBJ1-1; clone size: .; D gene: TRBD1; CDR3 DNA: TGCGCCAGGATGACGCCGGGACAGGGAGTTAGGGACACTGAAGCTTTCTTT; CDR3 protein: CARMTPGQGVRDTEAFF
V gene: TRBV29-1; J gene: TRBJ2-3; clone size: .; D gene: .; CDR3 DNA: TGCAGCGTTGAAGGATCAGGCCAGGGACACCTCACGGAGTATTTT; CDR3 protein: CSVEGSGQGHLTEYF
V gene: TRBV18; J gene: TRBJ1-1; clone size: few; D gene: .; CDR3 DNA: TGTGCCAGCTCACCACTCGGAAGACTAGAGAACACTGAAGCTTTCTTT; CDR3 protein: CASSPLGRLENTEAFF
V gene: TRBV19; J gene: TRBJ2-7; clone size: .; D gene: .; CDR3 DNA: TGTGCCAGTAGTTTGGCCATTTTTTCCTACGAGCAGTACTTC; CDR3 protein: CASSLAIFSYEQYF
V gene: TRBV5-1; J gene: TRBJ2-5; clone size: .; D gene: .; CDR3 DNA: TGCGCCAGCAGCTTCACTGGGACTCAAGAGACCCAGTACTTC; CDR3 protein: CASSFTGTQETQYF
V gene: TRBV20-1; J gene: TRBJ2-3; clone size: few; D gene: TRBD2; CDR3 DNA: TGCAGTGCTAGTCCCGCACTAGCGGGAGATTTCACAGATACGCAGTATTTT; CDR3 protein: CSASPALAGDFTDTQYF
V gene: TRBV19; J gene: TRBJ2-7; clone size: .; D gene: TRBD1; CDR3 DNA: TGTGCCAGTCGGAGCGAGGGGACAGGGAGCTCCTACGAGCAGTACTTC; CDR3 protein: CASRSEGTGSSYEQYF
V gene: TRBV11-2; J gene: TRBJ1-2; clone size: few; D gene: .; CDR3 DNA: TGTGCCAGCATCCCGCATGAAGGGGATCACTCTGGCTACACCTTC; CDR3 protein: CASIPHEGDHSGYTF
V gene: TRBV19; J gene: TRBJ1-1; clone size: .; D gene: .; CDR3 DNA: TGTGCCAGTAGTATAGATTGGGCCAGGAGGGGCACTGAAGCTTTCTTT; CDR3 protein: CASSIDWARRGTEAFF
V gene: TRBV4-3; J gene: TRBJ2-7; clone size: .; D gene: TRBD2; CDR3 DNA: TGCGCCAGCAGCCAAGATTTAAGCGGGAGGATCGAGCAGTACTTC; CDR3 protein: CASSQDLSGRIEQYF
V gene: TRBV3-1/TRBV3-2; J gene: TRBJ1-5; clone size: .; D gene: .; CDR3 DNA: TGTGCCAGCAGCCAAGGCGACAGAGATCAGCCCCAGCATTTT; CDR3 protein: CASSQGDRDQPQHF
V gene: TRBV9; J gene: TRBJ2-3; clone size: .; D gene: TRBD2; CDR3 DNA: TGTGCCAGCAGCGCAAGGACTAGCGTCCGCACAGATACGCAGTATTTT; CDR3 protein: CASSARTSVRTDTQYF
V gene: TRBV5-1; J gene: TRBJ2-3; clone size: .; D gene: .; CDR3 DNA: TGCGCCAGCAGCTTGCAGGGAATAGATACGCAGTATTTT; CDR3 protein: CASSLQGIDTQYF
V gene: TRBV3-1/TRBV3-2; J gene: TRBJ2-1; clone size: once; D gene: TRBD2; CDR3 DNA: TGTGCCAGCAGCCAATTAGGGGCGGGAGCAAATGAGCAGTTCTTC; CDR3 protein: CASSQLGAGANEQFF
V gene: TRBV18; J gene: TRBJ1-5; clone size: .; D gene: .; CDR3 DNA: TGTGCCAGCGCCGCGGGGGACGGGGCTTATAGCAATCAGCCCCAGCATTTT; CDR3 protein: CASAAGDGAYSNQPQHF
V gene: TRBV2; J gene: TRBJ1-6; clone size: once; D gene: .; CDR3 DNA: TGTGCCAGCAGTGGAGGGAGGGGTACTTCACCCCTCCACTTT; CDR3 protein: CASSGGRGTSPLHF
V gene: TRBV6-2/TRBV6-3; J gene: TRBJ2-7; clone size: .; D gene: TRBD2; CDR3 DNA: TGTGCCAGCAGTTTTCTAGCGGGGACCTACGAGCAGTACTTC; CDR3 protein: CASSFLAGTYEQYF
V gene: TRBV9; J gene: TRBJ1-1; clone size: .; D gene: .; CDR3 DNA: TGTGCCAGCAGCACTCGCCACGACAGCGATGAAGCTTTCTTT; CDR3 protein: CASSTRHDSDEAFF
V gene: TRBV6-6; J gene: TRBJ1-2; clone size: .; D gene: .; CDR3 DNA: TGTGCCAGCAGTTACTCGACGCGGCGGTTAAACTATGGCTACACCTTC; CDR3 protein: CASSYSTRRLNYGYTF
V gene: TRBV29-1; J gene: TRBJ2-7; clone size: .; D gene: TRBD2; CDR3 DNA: TGCAGCGCCCGGGCCCCGGGACTAGGCGAGCAGTACTTC; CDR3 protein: CSARAPGLGEQYF
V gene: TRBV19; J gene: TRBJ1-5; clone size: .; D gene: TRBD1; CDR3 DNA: TGTGCCAGTAGTACCCGGGACAGGGGGCGCCAGGGTCAGCCCCAGCATTTT; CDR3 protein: CASSTRDRGRQGQPQHF
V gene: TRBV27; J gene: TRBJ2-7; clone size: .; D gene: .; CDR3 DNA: TGTGCCAGCAGTTTAGGGGCAGGACCAACCTACGAGCAGTACTTC; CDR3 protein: CASSLGAGPTYEQYF
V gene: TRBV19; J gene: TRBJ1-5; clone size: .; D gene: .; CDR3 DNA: TGTGCCAGTAGTATTACACCGGGGGGGAACAATCAGCCCCAGCATTTT; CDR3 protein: CASSITPGGNNQPQHF
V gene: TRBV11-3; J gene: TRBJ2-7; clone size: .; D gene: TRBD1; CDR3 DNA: TGTGCCAGCAGAAATTCCGGGACAGGGGTCCACGAGCAGTACTTC; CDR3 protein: CASRNSGTGVHEQYF
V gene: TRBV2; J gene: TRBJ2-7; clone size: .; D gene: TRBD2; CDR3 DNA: TGTGCCAGCAGTGGCCCAGCGGGAGATGAACGGCAGTACTTC; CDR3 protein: CASSGPAGDERQYF
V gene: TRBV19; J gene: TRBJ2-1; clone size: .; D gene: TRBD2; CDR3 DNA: TGTGCCAGTAGTTCGGGACTAGAGCGGGGGAATGAGCAGTTCTTC; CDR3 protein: CASSSGLERGNEQFF
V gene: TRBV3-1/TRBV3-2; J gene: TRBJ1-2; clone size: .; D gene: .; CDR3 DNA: TGTGCCAGCAGCGGGGGCAGGGAGTATGGCTACACCTTC; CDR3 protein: CASSGGREYGYTF
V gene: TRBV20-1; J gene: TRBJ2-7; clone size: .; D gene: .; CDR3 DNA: TGCAGTGCTGGGACAACCTACGAGCAGTACTTC; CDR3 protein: CSAGTTYEQYF
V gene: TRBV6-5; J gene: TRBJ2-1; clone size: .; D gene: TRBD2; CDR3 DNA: TGTGCCAGCAGCCCCCTCGGGGGGGCCTACAATGAGCAGTTCTTC; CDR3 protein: CASSPLGGAYNEQFF
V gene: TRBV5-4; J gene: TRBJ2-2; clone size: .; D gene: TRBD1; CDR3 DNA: TGTGCCAGCAGCCCGCGAGCCGGGACAGCGAACACCGGGGAGCTGTTTTTT; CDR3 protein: CASSPRAGTANTGELFF
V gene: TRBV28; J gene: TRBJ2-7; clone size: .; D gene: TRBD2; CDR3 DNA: TGTGCCAGCACCTCATTAGCGGGTAGGAGCTCCTACGAGCAGTACTTC; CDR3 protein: CASTSLAGRSSYEQYF
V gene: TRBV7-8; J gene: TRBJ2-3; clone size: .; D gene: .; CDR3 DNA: TGTGCCAGCAGCTTAGAGCGGATCAGCACAGATACGCAGTATTTT; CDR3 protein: CASSLERISTDTQYF
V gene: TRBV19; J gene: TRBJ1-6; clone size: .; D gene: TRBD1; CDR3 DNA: TGTGCCAGTAGTAGTTCGACAGGGGTGGGTTCACCCCTCCACTTT; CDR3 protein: CASSSSTGVGSPLHF
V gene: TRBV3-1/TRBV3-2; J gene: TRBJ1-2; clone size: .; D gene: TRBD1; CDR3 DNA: TGTGCCAGCAGCCTTACGACAGGGTTTGGCTACACCTTC; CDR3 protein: CASSLTTGFGYTF
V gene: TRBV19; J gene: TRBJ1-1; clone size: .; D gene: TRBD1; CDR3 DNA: TGTGCCAGCATGAGGGGACAGTTGAACACTGAAGCTTTCTTT; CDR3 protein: CASMRGQLNTEAFF
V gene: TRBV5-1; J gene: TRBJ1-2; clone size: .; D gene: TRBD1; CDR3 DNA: TGCGCCAGCAGCTTGGGAACAGGGGATGGCTACACCTTC; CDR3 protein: CASSLGTGDGYTF